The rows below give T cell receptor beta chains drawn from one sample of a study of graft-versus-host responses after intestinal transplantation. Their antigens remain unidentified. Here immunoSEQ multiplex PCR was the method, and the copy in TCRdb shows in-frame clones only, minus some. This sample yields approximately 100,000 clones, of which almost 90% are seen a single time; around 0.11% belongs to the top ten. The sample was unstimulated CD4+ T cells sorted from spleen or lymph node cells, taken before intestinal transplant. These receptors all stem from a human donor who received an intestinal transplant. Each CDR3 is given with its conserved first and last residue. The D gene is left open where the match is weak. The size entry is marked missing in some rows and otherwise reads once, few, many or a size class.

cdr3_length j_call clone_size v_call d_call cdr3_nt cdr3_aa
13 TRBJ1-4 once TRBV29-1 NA TGCAGCGTTCCCGGGGGGCGGGATGAAAAACTGTTTTTT CSVPGGRDEKLFF
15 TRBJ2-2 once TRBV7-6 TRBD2 TGTGCCAGCAGCACTAGCGGGGCAGACACCGGGGAGCTGTTTTTT CASSTSGADTGELFF
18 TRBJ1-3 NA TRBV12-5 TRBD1 TGTGCTAGTGGTTTGGTAGGATTGACAGGGAGGACTGGAAACACCATATATTTT CASGLVGLTGRTGNTIYF
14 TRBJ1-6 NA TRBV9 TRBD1 TGTGCCAGCAGCCCCGGGACAGATAATTCACCCCTCCACTTT CASSPGTDNSPLHF
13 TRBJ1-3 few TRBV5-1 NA TGCGCCAGCAGCCCTGACAGAGGAAACACCATATATTTT CASSPDRGNTIYF
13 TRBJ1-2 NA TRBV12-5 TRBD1 TGTGCTAGTGCCCTTGGACAGGGTAGAGGCTACACCTTC CASALGQGRGYTF
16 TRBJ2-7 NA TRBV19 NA TGTGCCAGTAGTATACGTTGGGGCCCGTTTGCCTACGAGCAGTACTTC CASSIRWGPFAYEQYF
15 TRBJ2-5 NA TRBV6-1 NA TGTGCCAGCAGTGAAGTAGGGGGGGGACAAGAGACCCAGTACTTC CASSEVGGGQETQYF
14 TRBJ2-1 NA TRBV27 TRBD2 TGTGCCAGCAGTCTAGCGGGGGGCTACAATGAGCAGTTCTTC CASSLAGGYNEQFF
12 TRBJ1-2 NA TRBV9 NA TGTGCCAGCAGGGGGGGGCTTGATGGCTACACCTTC CASRGGLDGYTF
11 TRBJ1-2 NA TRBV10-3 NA TGTGCCATCGGTGTCGGCTATGGCTACACCTTC CAIGVGYGYTF
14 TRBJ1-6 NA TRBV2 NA TGTGCCAGCAGTGAAGAAGGCAGGGGTTCACCCCTCCACTTT CASSEEGRGSPLHF
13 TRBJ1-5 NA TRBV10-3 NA TGTGCCATCAGTGAGTCCTGGAGGGAGCCCCAGCATTTT CAISESWREPQHF
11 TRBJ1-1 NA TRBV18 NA TGTGCCAGCCCACAACACCAAGAAGCTTTCTTT CASPQHQEAFF
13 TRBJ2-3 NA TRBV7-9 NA TGTGCCAGCAGCCCCCCAGGGCCAGATACGCAGTATTTT CASSPPGPDTQYF
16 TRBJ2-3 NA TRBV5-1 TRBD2 TGCGCCAGCAGCACTCCGCGGGGGTTATATTCAGATACGCAGTATTTT CASSTPRGLYSDTQYF
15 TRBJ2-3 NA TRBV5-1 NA TGCGCCAGCAGCCCGCGGACAGAAATCACAGATACGCAGTATTTT CASSPRTEITDTQYF
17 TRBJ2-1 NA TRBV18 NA TGTGCCAGCTCACCAATCACAGCCACAAGCCCAACACGCGTGCAGTTCTTC CASSPITATSPTRVQFF
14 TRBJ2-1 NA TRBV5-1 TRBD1 TGCGCCAGCAGCCAAGGGACAGGGGGCAATGAGCAGTTCTTC CASSQGTGGNEQFF
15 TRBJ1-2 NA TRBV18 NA TGTGCCAGCTCACCCCCTACCCTTTCCGCGTGGGGCTACACCTTC CASSPPTLSAWGYTF
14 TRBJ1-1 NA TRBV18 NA TGTGCCAGCTCACCCGCAGGGAAGAACACTGAAGCTTTCTTT CASSPAGKNTEAFF
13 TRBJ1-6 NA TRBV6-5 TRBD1 TGTGCCAGCAGTCCGGGACAGGGAGTTCCCCTCCACTTT CASSPGQGVPLHF
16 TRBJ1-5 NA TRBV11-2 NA TGTGCCAGCAGCCTAGGGGGGGGACGGGGGCATCAGCCCCAGCATTTT CASSLGGGRGHQPQHF
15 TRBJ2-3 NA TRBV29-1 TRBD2 TGCAGCGTTGCCCCTAGCGGGGGGGCCTCAGATACGCAGTATTTT CSVAPSGGASDTQYF
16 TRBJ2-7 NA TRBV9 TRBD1 TGTGCCAGCAGCCCCCAAGGGGGACAGGTTCAAGCCGAGCAGTACTTC CASSPQGGQVQAEQYF
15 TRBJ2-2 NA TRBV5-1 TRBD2 TGCGCCAGCACCCGACTAGCGGGGTCCACCGGGGAGCTGTTTTTT CASTRLAGSTGELFF
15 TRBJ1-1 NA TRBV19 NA TGTGCCAGTAGATACGGACAGTGGATGAACACTGAAGCTTTCTTT CASRYGQWMNTEAFF
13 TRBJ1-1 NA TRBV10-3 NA TGTGCCATCAGTGAGGGGAGGGGCACTGAAGCTTTCTTT CAISEGRGTEAFF